A single sample is the source of the 22 T cell receptor beta chains below, sequenced in a study of blood T cell repertoires in COVID-19. Libraries were prepared by immunoSEQ multiplex PCR; TCRdb keeps only in-frame clonotypes and omits some of them. This sample carries roughly 250,000 clones, 88% of them seen once, and the ten largest clones take 3.5% to 4.5%. The specimen sequenced was peripheral blood. The receptors were sampled from a man between 60 and 70 years old who had recovered from COVID-19.

This chain connects TRBV5-5 to TRBJ1-3; TRBD1 agrees at 10 bases. J was trimmed by 6 bases and V by 0 bases; bases with no gene match: 3. The CDR3 loop spans 15 amino acids. Germline V gene data show CDR1 as SGHKS and CDR2 as YYEKEE (reference sequence). This CDR3 reads CASSLVGTGENTIYF. The CDR3 region has the DNA TGTGCCAGCAGCTTGGTAGGGACAGGGGAAAACACCATATATTTT.

The chain uses TRBV3-1 (or the pseudogene TRBV3-2) and TRBJ1-1; possible D gene TRBD1, 6 bases. The CDR3 totals 12 residues. V was trimmed by 6 bases and J by 10 bases, leaving 15 bases between them. The V gene's germline CDR1 is LGHDT and CDR2 YNNKEL (reference sequence). CDR3 residues: CASRERRGIAFF. As DNA, the CDR3 is TGTGCCAGCAGGGAAAGAAGGGGGATAGCTTTCTTT.

The chain employs TRBV27 and TRBJ2-4, with TRBD2 identical over 7 bases. V lost 3 bases and J lost 3; bases outside the gene matches: 2. CDR1 is MNHEY and CDR2 is SMNVEV in the germline V gene (reference sequence). CDR3 length: 14 residues. This CDR3 reads CASSFREGKNIQYF. The CDR3 DNA reads TGTGCCAGCAGTTTCAGGGAGGGCAAAAACATTCAGTACTTC.

The gene calls are TRBV6-5 and TRBJ1-6, with 8 bases that match TRBD1. The CDR3 totals 14 residues. The junction had 7 bases not matched to a gene; V was cut back by 10 bases and J by 5 bases. Germline values: CDR1 MNHEY, CDR2 SVGAGI. The CDR3 DNA reads TGTGCCACCCGACAGGGGAAGGATAATTCACCCCTCCACTTT. This encodes CATRQGKDNSPLHF.

The chain is built from TRBV25-1 and TRBJ2-4; possible D gene TRBD1, 8 bases. V was trimmed by 6 bases and J by 16 bases, leaving 19 bases between them. The CDR3 runs 12 residues. Germline CDR1 is MGHDK and CDR2 is SYGVNS. The CDR3 loop is CASSLQGGFRYF. DNA for the CDR3: TGTGCCAGCAGCCTACAGGGGGGGTTCAGATACTTC.

The gene calls are TRBV5-6 and TRBJ1-6, with D tentatively TRBD1 (5 bases). Germline lookup yields CDR1 SGHDT and CDR2 YYEEEE. V lost 2 bases to trimming and J lost 7 bases, with 22 bases between them. This CDR3 has 18 amino acids. CDR3: CASSFNSVRLGHNSPLHF. For the CDR3, the DNA is TGTGCCAGCAGCTTCAACTCAGTACGACTGGGGCACAATTCACCCCTCCACTTT. Drawing the rest from reference TRBV5-6 and TRBJ1-6, the complete variable domain is DAGVTQSPTHLIKTRGQQVTLRCSPKSGHDTVSWYQQALGQGPQFIFQYYEEEERQRGNFPDRFSGHQFPNYSSELNVNALLLGDSALYLCASSFNSVRLGHNSPLHFGNGTRLTVT.

CDR3 protein: CASSGEGSGGAFAYNEQFF. DNA of the CDR3: TGCGCCAGCAGCGGTGAGGGTAGCGGGGGGGCCTTCGCCTACAATGAGCAGTTCTTC. The chain carries TRBV5-1 and TRBJ2-1; TRBD2 matches 11 bases. The CDR3 consists of 19 residues. Trimming at V came to 4 bases and at J to 2 bases, leaving 14 bases not matched to a gene. Germline V gene lookup returns CDR1 SGHRS and CDR2 YFSETQ.

The chain carries TRBV30 and TRBJ1-5; D is undetermined. The CDR3 is 16 amino acids. V was cut by 0 bases and J by 0 bases, with 12 bases left in between. Per germline, CDR1 GTSNPN and CDR2 SVGIG (reference sequence). The CDR3 DNA reads as TGTGCCTGGAGTGTATTGTGGGCAGGTAGCAATCAGCCCCAGCATTTT. Its translation: CAWSVLWAGSNQPQHF.

This clone has just one count. This chain uses TRBV3-1 (or the pseudogene TRBV3-2) with TRBJ2-6; 7 bases line up with TRBD1. CDR1 and CDR2 from the germline V gene are LGHDT and YNNKEL (reference sequence). The CDR3 sequence is 15 residues long. V lost 4 bases, J lost 2 bases, and 2 bases stayed unmatched. CDR3 in DNA: TGTGCCAGCAGCCTTCAGGGGGCTGGGGCCAACGTCCTGACTTTC. It translates to CASSLQGAGANVLTF.

The chain employs TRBV27 and TRBJ1-1, with a tentative D call TRBD1 (6 bases). CDR3 length equals 13 residues. Trimming removed 5 bases at V and 9 bases at J, with 16 bases between. The germline V gene encodes CDR1 MNHEY and CDR2 SMNVEV (reference sequence). The CDR3 DNA follows: TGTGCCAGCAGTGATCAGGGGCTCGGTAAAGCTTTCTTT. Protein product: CASSDQGLGKAFF.

This chain joins TRBV6-5 and TRBJ1-3, with no clear D. In germline, CDR1 is MNHEY, CDR2 SVGAGI. Trimming took off 7 bases at V and 2 bases at J, with 12 bases between the two ends. The length of the CDR3 is 14 residues. As DNA, the CDR3 is TGTGCCAGCACCGAGGGCGGGACTGGAAACACCATATATTTT. Translation gives CASTEGGTGNTIYF.

The chain uses TRBV7-2 and TRBJ2-1; perhaps TRBD2 as D (6 bases). The V gene lost 4 bases and the J gene lost 4 bases, with 17 bases spanning the gap. CDR1 and CDR2 (germline): SGHTA, FQGNSA. This CDR3 spans 16 amino acids. The CDR3 sequence: CASSWTGTSQYNEQFF. Here the CDR3 DNA reads TGTGCCAGCAGCTGGACCGGGACTTCGCAGTACAATGAGCAGTTCTTC.

This chain joins TRBV3-1 (or the pseudogene TRBV3-2) and TRBJ2-7; TRBD1 agrees at 7 bases. Germline assignment: CDR1 LGHDT and CDR2 YNNKEL (reference sequence). The V gene end was trimmed by 3 bases and the J gene end by 2 bases; junction bases not matched to a gene: 7. The CDR3 is 15 residues long. The CDR3 sequence: CASSQPGTATYEQYF. DNA of the CDR3: TGTGCCAGCAGCCAGCCCGGGACAGCAACCTACGAGCAGTACTTC.

This chain connects TRBV11-2 to TRBJ2-7; 10 bases map to TRBD1. Germline CDR1 and CDR2: SGHAT and FQNNGV. The CDR3 length is 14 residues. Germline trimming cut 5 bases from V and 6 bases from J; bases unmatched to any gene: 7. The CDR3 loop is CASSLVTGGFEQYF. Here the CDR3 DNA reads TGTGCCAGCAGCCTGGTGACAGGGGGCTTCGAGCAGTACTTC.

The V call is TRBV24-1, the J call TRBJ2-5; TRBD1 agrees at 8 bases. Germline CDR1 and CDR2: KGHDR and SFDVKD. CDR3 size: 15 residues. Losses at the gene ends were 4 bases for V and 1 base for J; bases not matched to a gene: 4. CDR3 nucleotides: TGTGCCACCAGTGACTCAACAGGGGGCCAAGAGACCCAGTACTTC. Its translation: CATSDSTGGQETQYF.

As concerns this clone: A junction end diverges from the germline sequence, so it may reflect a read error. This sequence joins TRBV3-1 (or the pseudogene TRBV3-2) and TRBJ1-2, with TRBD1 matching 7 bases. CDR1 LGHDT and CDR2 YNNKEL come from the germline V gene (reference sequence). The CDR3 is 14 amino acids. CDR3 nucleotide sequence: TGTGCCAGCAGCCCAGAAGGGACAGACTATGTCTACACCTTC. Its translation: CASSPEGTDYVYTF.

J is TRBJ1-1 and V is TRBV6-5, with TRBD1 matching over 8 bases. The germline CDR1 and CDR2 sequences are MNHEY and SVGAGI. V shed 9 bases, J shed 1 base, and the junction held 4 bases outside the gene matches. The CDR3 is made up of 13 amino acids. The CDR3 sequence is CASKGQGNTEAFF. Here the CDR3 DNA reads TGTGCCAGTAAAGGACAGGGGAACACTGAAGCTTTCTTT.

The chain combines TRBV7-2 with TRBJ2-7, with TRBD1 matching 11 bases. The junction had 2 bases not matched to a gene; V was cut back by 5 bases and J by 2 bases. Per the germline V gene, CDR1 is SGHTA and CDR2 is FQGNSA. The CDR3 consists of 14 residues. The CDR3 is CASSAGQGAYEQYF. CDR3 DNA: TGTGCCAGCAGCGCGGGACAGGGGGCCTACGAGCAGTACTTC. The whole variable domain, remainder taken from reference TRBV7-2 and TRBJ2-7, is GAGVSQSPSNKVTEKGKDVELRCDPISGHTALYWYRQSLGQGLEFLIYFQGNSAPDKSGLPSDRFSAERTGGSVSTLTIQRTQQEDSAVYLCASSAGQGAYEQYFGPGTRLTVT.

This clone was found once. V usage is TRBV2 and J usage is TRBJ1-2; TRBD1 might be the D (5 bases). Looked up from germline, CDR1 is SNHLY and CDR2 is FYNNEI. The length of the CDR3 is 14 residues. V lost 0 bases and J lost 7, with 12 bases in between. In DNA form, the CDR3 reads TGTGCCAGCAGTGAAGCTGCGGGGCTTAGTGGCTACACCTTC. As protein: CASSEAAGLSGYTF.

This chain connects TRBV9 to TRBJ2-3; 10 nucleotides match TRBD2. Trimming removed 4 bases from V and 2 bases from J; junction bases left unmatched: 7. The germline V gene encodes CDR1 SGDLS and CDR2 YYNGEE. This CDR3 comprises 16 residues. The CDR3 bases are TGTGCCAGCAGCTTTAGGACTAGCGGAAACACAGATACGCAGTATTTT. This translates into CASSFRTSGNTDTQYF.

The chain recombines TRBV5-4 with TRBJ1-1; perhaps TRBD1 as D (6 bases). The CDR3 contains 13 residues. From germline, CDR1 is SGHNT and CDR2 YYREEE (reference sequence). Deletions cut 4 bases from V and 8 bases from J, with 15 bases between. Here the CDR3 DNA reads TGTGCCAGCAGCGAAGGGGGAGGGGGGGAAGCTTTCTTT. Protein sequence: CASSEGGGGEAFF.

The chain carries TRBV7-3 and TRBJ1-1; TRBD1 agrees at 7 bases. The CDR3 contains 15 residues. Unmatched junction bases numbered 7, after V lost 5 bases and J lost 1 base. Per the germline V gene, CDR1 is SGHTA and CDR2 is FQGTGA. CDR3 in amino acids: CASSPMTGTNTEAFF. The CDR3 DNA reads as TGTGCCAGCAGCCCCATGACAGGGACGAACACTGAAGCTTTCTTT.